A selection of T cell receptor beta chains follows, all from one sample in a study of blood T cell repertoires in COVID-19. Here immunoSEQ multiplex PCR was the method, and the copy in TCRdb shows in-frame clones only, minus some. The sample carries approximately 100,000 clones, around 82% recorded once. Material: peripheral blood. Receptors were obtained from a human donor in a cohort sampled during active COVID-19. The CDR3 runs from the conserved cysteine through the conserved F or W. The D gene is left open where the match is weak. Where a row states a size, it is once, few, many or the class of an expanded clone; other rows omit it.

>TRBV13|TRBJ1-3|-|-
TGTGCCAGCAGCTTATCGGGGGACCACTCTGGAAACACCATATATTTT
CASSLSGDHSGNTIYF
>TRBV5-1|TRBJ1-1|-|-
TGCGCCAGCAGCTTGGAAAGGGGTCGGACTGAAGCTTTCTTT
CASSLERGRTEAFF
>TRBV9|TRBJ1-3|once|TRBD1
TGTGCCAGCAGCCAGACCACAGGGGCTGGAAACACCATATATTTT
CASSQTTGAGNTIYF
>TRBV9|TRBJ2-5|once|TRBD2
TGTGCCAGCAGCGATAGCGGGGGCCTCCAAGAGACCCAGTACTTC
CASSDSGGLQETQYF
>TRBV7-9|TRBJ2-1|-|-
TGTGCCAGCAGCTTGGGCGGGATGGTCAATGAGCAGTTCTTC
CASSLGGMVNEQFF
>TRBV4-2|TRBJ2-3|-|TRBD2
TGTGCCAGCAGCCAAGAAAGCGGGGGGGCGGGGGCACAAGATACGCAGTATTTT
CASSQESGGAGAQDTQYF
>TRBV6-6|TRBJ2-5|-|TRBD1
TGTGCCAGCCTAGACAGGGCGATTTCGGAGACCCAGTACTTC
CASLDRAISETQYF
>TRBV19|TRBJ1-1|-|-
TGTGCCAGTACGGCGGGGGGGGCCCGAGGCACTGAAGCTTTCTTT
CASTAGGARGTEAFF
>TRBV5-4|TRBJ2-1|few|TRBD2
TGTGCCAGCAGCTTCACTAGCGGGGGGGTCAATGAGCAGTTCTTC
CASSFTSGGVNEQFF
>TRBV6-5|TRBJ2-1|-|-
TGTGCCAGCAGATTGACCCCCGGGGATGAGCAGTTCTTC
CASRLTPGDEQFF
>TRBV19|TRBJ1-2|-|-
TGTGCCAGTAGTTCACCTCCGTTTGGCGTGGGGCTGGGCTACACCTTC
CASSSPPFGVGLGYTF
>TRBV30|TRBJ1-5|-|TRBD1
TGTGCCTGGGGCACTACAGGGGGGCTTAATCAGCCCCAGCATTTT
CAWGTTGGLNQPQHF
>TRBV7-9|TRBJ2-3|-|TRBD1
TGTGCCAGCAGCGACAGGGGACCCAGCACAGATACGCAGTATTTT
CASSDRGPSTDTQYF